Below, 20 T cell receptor beta chains from the same sample are listed, as sequenced in a study of T cell changes during pregnancy in multiple sclerosis. The repertoire was sequenced with immunoSEQ multiplex PCR; TCRdb's copy has only in-frame clones and lacks some. This sample has 30,000 to 40,000 clones, with more than 75% found just once. Source: CD8+ T cells from peripheral blood mononuclear cells, taken in the third trimester of pregnancy. The receptors originated from a female donor with multiple sclerosis, enrolled in a pregnancy study.

The chain employs TRBV2 and TRBJ1-3; TRBD1 is a possible D gene (5 bases). V was clipped by 1 base and J by 5 bases, with 9 bases between them. This CDR3 is built from 14 residues. CDR1 and CDR2 from the germline V gene are SNHLY and FYNNEI. The CDR3 here is CASSEEQGRNTIYF. In DNA, the CDR3 is TGTGCCAGCAGTGAAGAGCAGGGTAGAAACACCATATATTTT.

The gene calls are TRBV6-1 and TRBJ2-2, with D possibly matching TRBD2 (5 bases). CDR1 and CDR2 from the germline V gene are MNHNS and SASEGT. The CDR3 extends over 14 amino acids. The V end was cut by 5 bases, the J end by 6 bases, with 13 bases between. CDR3 nucleotide sequence: TGTGCCAGCAGTTATGCGGGTTCGGCCGGGGAGCTGTTTTTT. This sequence encodes CASSYAGSAGELFF.

The rearrangement uses TRBV10-2 and TRBJ1-2, with a possible D match to TRBD1 (5 bases). The CDR3 covers 14 residues. V lost 2 bases and J lost 5, with 12 bases in between. CDR1 and CDR2 (germline): WSHSY, SAAADI. The CDR3 reads CASSEQGLGYGYTF. DNA of the CDR3: TGCGCCAGCAGTGAGCAGGGATTGGGGTATGGCTACACCTTC.

V gene TRBV7-3 combines with J gene TRBJ2-5, with 12 bases fitting TRBD1. CDR1 and CDR2 from the germline V gene are SGHTA and FQGTGA. The CDR3 extends over 17 amino acids. V was pared by 2 bases and J by 3 bases, with 7 bases of the junction left unmatched. Here the CDR3 reads CASSLGGTGGPEETQYF. CDR3 DNA sequence: TGTGCCAGCAGCTTAGGCGGGACAGGGGGCCCTGAAGAGACCCAGTACTTC.

V usage is TRBV6-1 and J usage is TRBJ1-2; 9 nucleotides agree with TRBD1. The CDR3 runs to 15 residues. V gave up 3 bases and J gave up 2 bases; unmatched junction bases: 4. The germline gives CDR1 MNHNS, CDR2 SASEGT. CDR3 in amino acids: CASSDPTGGNYGYTF. For the CDR3, the DNA is TGTGCCAGCAGTGACCCCACAGGGGGCAACTATGGCTACACCTTC.

The chain couples TRBV30 to TRBJ1-3; a possible D gene is TRBD1 (5 bases). Looked up from germline, CDR1 is GTSNPN and CDR2 is SVGIG (reference sequence). Trimming left V 2 bases short and J 0 bases short, with 17 bases between. CDR3 length: 17 amino acids. The CDR3 region is CAWSRVGAKSSGNTIYF. CDR3 nucleotide sequence: TGTGCCTGGAGTAGGGTTGGGGCCAAATCCTCTGGAAACACCATATATTTT.

The chain joins TRBV6-5 to TRBJ2-7, with D possibly being TRBD1 (5 bases). Trimming stripped 0 bases from V and 7 bases from J, with 10 bases between. Germline loops: CDR1 MNHEY, CDR2 SVGAGI. The CDR3 runs 13 residues. CDR3 protein: CASSYSLQGEQYF. For the CDR3, the DNA is TGTGCCAGCAGTTACTCGCTGCAGGGTGAGCAGTACTTC.

The chain uses TRBV6-4 and TRBJ1-2; D is unresolved. Trimming took 0 bases from V and 4 from J, leaving 6 bases between them. In germline, CDR1 is MRHNA, CDR2 SNTAGT. This CDR3 spans 13 amino acids. The CDR3 protein is CASSDSQSYGYTF. DNA of the CDR3: TGTGCCAGCAGTGACTCCCAGTCCTATGGCTACACCTTC.

The chain joins TRBV29-1 to TRBJ2-3; the match to TRBD2 covers 7 bases. The CDR3 is made up of 16 amino acids. V lost 6 bases, J lost 4 bases, and 16 bases stayed unmatched. In germline, CDR1 is SQVTM, CDR2 ANQGSEA. In nucleotides, the CDR3 is TGCAGCGTGGGGGGGGAACTCACACATACGTCAGATACGCAGTATTTT. Protein product: CSVGGELTHTSDTQYF.

This sequence joins TRBV6-1 and TRBJ1-3, with 11 bases aligning to TRBD1. Germline CDR1 and CDR2: MNHNS and SASEGT. V shed 1 base, J shed 9 bases, and the junction held 8 bases outside the gene matches. The CDR3 runs to 16 residues. CDR3 nucleotide sequence: TGTGCCAGCAGTGAAGGAGGGACAGGGGGGTATATCACCATATATTTT. Residues: CASSEGGTGGYITIYF.

This sequence joins TRBV14 and TRBJ2-7; 7 bases map to TRBD2. Trimming at V came to 5 bases and at J to 7 bases, leaving 14 bases not matched to a gene. This CDR3 is built from 15 residues. CDR1 is SGHDN, CDR2 FVKESK, per germline. CDR3 DNA: TGTGCCAGCAGCTCGGGGGAGGGCCCTGCCTTTGAGCAGTACTTC. Its translation is CASSSGEGPAFEQYF. Combining the CDR3 with reference TRBV14 and TRBJ2-7 gives the whole variable domain EAGVTQFPSHSVIEKGQTVTLRCDPISGHDNLYWYRRVMGKEIKFLLHFVKESKQDESGMPNNRFLAERTGGTYSTLKVQPAELEDSGVYFCASSSGEGPAFEQYFGPGTRLTVT.

The V and J genes are TRBV7-9 and TRBJ2-3, with 9 bases identical to TRBD1. The CDR3 extends over 15 amino acids. Looked up from germline, CDR1 is SEHNR and CDR2 is FQNEAQ (reference sequence). V shed 4 bases and J 3 bases; nucleotides not matched to a gene: 5. The CDR3 is CASSWTGVLTDTQYF. The DNA of the CDR3 is TGTGCCAGCAGCTGGACAGGGGTCCTGACAGATACGCAGTATTTT.

This sequence joins TRBV10-2 and TRBJ2-7, with 9 bases matching TRBD1. Germline CDR1 WSHSY, CDR2 SAAADI. J gave up 4 bases and V 0 bases, and 1 base lay outside the gene matches. There are 14 residues in the CDR3. CDR3 loop: CASSESTGGYEQYF. The CDR3, as DNA: TGCGCCAGCAGTGAGTCGACAGGGGGTTACGAGCAGTACTTC.

V and J are TRBV6-5 and TRBJ2-2; no firm D call. This CDR3 is 12 amino acids long. V dropped 5 bases and J dropped 5 bases, with 6 bases sitting between them. The germline gives CDR1 MNHEY, CDR2 SVGAGI. This chain's CDR3 is CASSEATGELFF. The CDR3 nucleotides read TGTGCCAGCAGTGAAGCGACCGGGGAGCTGTTTTTT.

This clone has only one observation. V and J are TRBV5-6 and TRBJ1-4, with 9 bases matching TRBD1. The trim removed 2 bases at V and 5 bases at J, leaving 4 bases unmatched. Germline V CDR1 and CDR2: SGHDT, YYEEEE. The CDR3 runs 15 residues. The CDR3 DNA reads as TGTGCCAGCAGCTTACAGGGGGCCATCAATGAAAAACTGTTTTTT. Translating gives CASSLQGAINEKLFF.

The chain joins TRBV7-9 to TRBJ1-6, with 9 bases aligning to TRBD1. Trimming at V came to 5 bases and at J to 9 bases, leaving 8 bases not matched to a gene. CDR3 size: 15 residues. Germline CDR1 SEHNR, CDR2 FQNEAQ (reference sequence). As DNA, the CDR3 is TGTGCCAGCAGCGACGGGACAGGGTCGGGTTCACCCCTCCACTTT. Translation gives CASSDGTGSGSPLHF.

Points on this clone: The junction and the germline gene differ at one end; a read error may be behind it. The genes are TRBV7-7 and TRBJ2-5, with D possibly matching TRBD1 (5 bases). This CDR3 contains 13 residues. Germline CDR1 and CDR2: SSHAT and FNYEAQ (reference sequence). CDR3 DNA: TGTGCTAGCAGCTTTGGGGCCCAAGAGACCCAGTACTTC. Translating it yields CASSFGAQETQYF.

The chain carries TRBV5-4 and TRBJ2-3; 8 bases fit TRBD2. There are 17 residues in the CDR3. Trimming cost V 0 bases and J 6 bases; bases outside gene matches: 12. Germline assignment: CDR1 SGHNT and CDR2 YYREEE (reference sequence). The CDR3 coding sequence is TGTGCCAGCAGCTTGGCCCAGCGGGGGCCCCTCCACGATACGCAGTATTTT. It codes for CASSLAQRGPLHDTQYF.

The chain recombines TRBV5-5 with TRBJ2-7; D is uncertain. The V gene's germline CDR1 is SGHKS and CDR2 YYEKEE (reference sequence). CDR3 length equals 13 residues. V was trimmed by 1 base and J by 7 bases, leaving 12 bases between them. The CDR3 region is CASSLTPFEEQYF. The CDR3 region has the DNA TGTGCCAGCAGCTTGACCCCCTTCGAGGAGCAGTACTTC.

V gene TRBV4-3 combines with J gene TRBJ2-6; D might be TRBD1 (5 bases). The CDR3 runs to 16 residues. V gave up 3 bases and J gave up 0 bases, with 9 bases separating them. CDR1 and CDR2 (germline): LGHNA, YSLEER. CDR3 sequence (DNA): TGCGCCAGCAGCCAGGGGCCCGTCTCTGGGGCCAACGTCCTGACTTTC. Translated: CASSQGPVSGANVLTF.